Below are 16 T cell receptor beta chains sequenced from a single sample in a study of CD8 T cells in Susac syndrome. Roughly 0.45 to 1 ug RNA was reverse transcribed with random hexamers. Using its own MiXCR run on the immunoSEQ multiplex PCR reads, TCRdb lists one record per CDR3 protein. The sample lists 250,000 to 300,000 distinct CDR3 sequences, approximately 91% seen once, with around 0.2% in the top ten. The sequenced material came from CD8+ T cells from PBMCs. Every receptor here comes from a human donor with multiple sclerosis.

CDR3 region: CASSYPQETQYF. For the CDR3, the DNA is TGTGCCAGCAGCTACCCCCAAGAGACCCAGTACTTC. V gene TRBV13 combines with J gene TRBJ2-5, with D unresolved. V was pared by 4 bases and J by 1 base, with 4 bases between. The CDR3 is 12 residues long. CDR1 PRHDT and CDR2 FYEKMQ come from the germline V gene (reference sequence).

The gene calls are TRBV4-1 and TRBJ2-5, with TRBD1 as a possible D gene (6 bases). V lost 1 base to trimming and J lost 2 bases, with 17 bases between them. The germline V gene has CDR1 MGHRA and CDR2 YSYEKL. This CDR3 spans 17 amino acids. CDR3 in amino acids: CASSQGIQGRGQETQYF. The DNA for the CDR3 is TGCGCCAGCAGCCAAGGTATACAGGGTCGTGGTCAAGAGACCCAGTACTTC.

This chain uses TRBV2 with TRBJ1-2; no clear D gene. The CDR3 consists of 14 residues. The V and J ends lost 8 bases and 3 bases respectively, with 16 bases between them. Germline CDR1 SNHLY, CDR2 FYNNEI. The CDR3 loop reads CASPGRGIDYGYTF. CDR3 in DNA: TGTGCCAGCCCCGGTCGAGGGATTGACTATGGCTACACCTTC.

The V gene is TRBV14, the J gene TRBJ2-1; 7 nucleotides match TRBD2. This CDR3 contains 15 residues. V was clipped by 0 bases and J by 7 bases; unmatched bases: 6. CDR1 and CDR2 from the germline V gene are SGHDN and FVKESK. The CDR3 sequence is CASSQELSRENEQFF. In nucleotides, the CDR3 is TGTGCCAGCAGCCAAGAGCTCTCGCGGGAGAATGAGCAGTTCTTC.

The V call is TRBV28, the J call TRBJ1-5; D not certain. Germline values: CDR1 MDHEN, CDR2 SYDVKM. V dropped 5 bases and J dropped 3 bases, with 14 bases sitting between them. This CDR3 spans 15 amino acids. CDR3 in amino acids: CASSTGRGNNQPQHF. DNA for the CDR3: TGTGCCAGCAGTACCGGACGGGGTAACAATCAGCCCCAGCATTTT.

This clonotype was recorded a few times. The rearrangement uses TRBV4-3 and TRBJ2-2; no clear D. The CDR3 extends over 14 amino acids. V lost 0 bases, J lost 8 bases, and 10 bases lay in between. From germline, CDR1 is LGHNA and CDR2 YSLEER. DNA of the CDR3: TGCGCCAGCAGCCAAGATAGGACGAGTGGGGAGCTGTTTTTT. Encoded protein: CASSQDRTSGELFF.

The CDR3 DNA sequence: TGCAGTGCTAGAGAGCCCAACTACGAGCAGTACTTC. Amino acids: CSAREPNYEQYF. The V and J genes are TRBV20-1 and TRBJ2-7; no reliable D call. The CDR3 totals 12 residues. Trimming removed 0 bases at V and 3 bases at J, with 6 bases between. Germline V gene sequence: CDR1 DFQATT, CDR2 SNEGSKA (reference sequence).

The rearrangement links TRBV29-1 to TRBJ2-6, with D perhaps TRBD1 or TRBD2 (5 bases each). Germline values: CDR1 SQVTM, CDR2 ANQGSEA. V was pared by 7 bases and J by 4 bases, with 29 bases between. This CDR3 is 19 amino acids long. CDR3 coding DNA: TGCAGCGCACTCCCGGGTGACAGCGGATTTAGGAGGGGGGCCAACGTCCTGACTTTC. This codes for CSALPGDSGFRRGANVLTF.

In this sample, this clonotype turned up a few times. The chain employs TRBV9 and TRBJ1-1; D is undetermined. This CDR3 region has 13 residues. V was pared by 2 bases and J by 2 bases, with 7 bases between. The germline CDR1 and CDR2 sequences are SGDLS and YYNGEE. CDR3 in amino acids: CASSVASNTEAFF. As DNA, the CDR3 is TGTGCCAGCAGCGTCGCCTCTAACACTGAAGCTTTCTTT.

The CDR3 is CASSTFDDRPEYF. CDR3 DNA: TGTGCCAGCAGTACATTCGACGACCGCCCCGAGTATTTT. V and J are TRBV2 and TRBJ2-3; D unclear. Per germline, CDR1 SNHLY and CDR2 FYNNEI. V was pared by 5 bases and J by 13 bases, with 19 bases between. The CDR3 consists of 13 residues.

The chain combines TRBV6-2 or TRBV6-3 with TRBJ2-7, with 8 bases fitting TRBD2. The germline gives CDR1 MNHEY, CDR2 SVGEGT. V shed 6 bases and J 7 bases; nucleotides not matched to a gene: 20. The CDR3 length is 17 residues. DNA for the CDR3: TGTGCCAGCAGCCCCGTTGGAGCGGGGGCGCCGCTTCAGGAGCAGTACTTC. It encodes CASSPVGAGAPLQEQYF.

The V gene is TRBV7-8, the J gene TRBJ2-3; TRBD2 matches at 9 bases. This CDR3 is 19 amino acids long. From germline, CDR1 is SGHVS and CDR2 FQNEAQ. The ends lost 4 bases at V and 1 base at J; junction bases unmatched: 15. CDR3 in amino acids: CASSSARASGKLGTDTQYF. The CDR3 DNA sequence: TGTGCCAGCAGCTCCGCCCGGGCTAGCGGGAAGTTGGGCACAGATACGCAGTATTTT.

CDR3 sequence (DNA): TGTGCCAGCAGCGCCCAGGGGCTCAATCAGCCCCAGCATTTT. Residues: CASSAQGLNQPQHF. The gene calls are TRBV9 and TRBJ1-5, with a weak D call TRBD1 (6 bases). This CDR3 has 14 residues. In germline, CDR1 is SGDLS, CDR2 YYNGEE. Trimming shortened V by 3 bases and J by 3 bases, and 10 bases separated the two germline ends. Complete variable domain (other parts from reference TRBV9 and TRBJ1-5): DSGVTQTPKHLITATGQRVTLRCSPRSGDLSVYWYQQSLDQGLQFLIQYYNGEERAKGNILERFSAQQFPDLHSELNLSSLELGDSALYFCASSAQGLNQPQHFGDGTRLSIL.

The chain employs TRBV24-1 and TRBJ1-2; 8 nucleotides match TRBD1. Germline CDR1 is KGHDR and CDR2 is SFDVKD. The CDR3 has 14 amino acids. With V trimmed by 2 bases and J by 8 bases, 6 bases remained unmatched. The CDR3 is CATSDWTGMEGYTF. The CDR3 DNA reads as TGTGCCACCAGTGATTGGACAGGGATGGAAGGCTACACCTTC.

CDR3 region: CASSLRTSRTPFYEQYF. Here the CDR3 DNA reads TGTGCCAGCAGTTTAAGGACTTCGCGGACCCCTTTCTACGAGCAGTACTTC. The chain has TRBV28 and TRBJ2-7; D is perhaps TRBD2 (5 bases). V shed 2 bases and J shed 3 bases, with 20 bases lying between them. Germline V gene sequence: CDR1 MDHEN, CDR2 SYDVKM. The CDR3 has 17 residues.

J is TRBJ1-1 and V is TRBV20-1; perhaps TRBD1 as D (5 bases). Trimming removed 1 base from V and 0 bases from J, with 15 bases in between. The CDR3 spans 16 residues. Per germline, CDR1 DFQATT and CDR2 SNEGSKA (reference sequence). The CDR3 region is CSARGPLQDMNTEAFF. The CDR3 nucleotides read TGCAGTGCTAGAGGACCTCTACAGGACATGAACACTGAAGCTTTCTTT.